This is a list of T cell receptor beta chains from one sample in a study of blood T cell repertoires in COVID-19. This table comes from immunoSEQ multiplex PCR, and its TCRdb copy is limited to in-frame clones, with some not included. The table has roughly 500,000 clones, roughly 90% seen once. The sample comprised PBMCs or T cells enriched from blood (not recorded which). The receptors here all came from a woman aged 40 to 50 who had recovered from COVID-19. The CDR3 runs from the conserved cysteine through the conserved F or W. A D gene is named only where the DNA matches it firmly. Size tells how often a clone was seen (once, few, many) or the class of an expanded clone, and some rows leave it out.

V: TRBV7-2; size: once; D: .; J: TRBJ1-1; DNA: TGTGCCAGCAGCGGGCAGGTGGCCACTGAAGCTTTCTTT; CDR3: CASSGQVATEAFF
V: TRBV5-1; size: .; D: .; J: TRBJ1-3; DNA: TGCGCCAGCAGCTTGGATGCTATTGGAAACACCATATATTTT; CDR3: CASSLDAIGNTIYF
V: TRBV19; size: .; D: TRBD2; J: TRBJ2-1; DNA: TGTGCCAGTAGTACCCAACGCGGACTAGCGGGAGACAATGAGCAGTTCTTC; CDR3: CASSTQRGLAGDNEQFF
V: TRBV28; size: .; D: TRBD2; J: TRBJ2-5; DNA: TGTGCCAGCAGTAACTGGGGGGGTTTGGAAGAGACCCAGTACTTC; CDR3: CASSNWGGLEETQYF
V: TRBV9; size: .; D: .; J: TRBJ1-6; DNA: TGTGCCAGCAGCGCCTCCGACACGAGCTCCTATAATTCACCCCTCCACTTT; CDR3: CASSASDTSSYNSPLHF
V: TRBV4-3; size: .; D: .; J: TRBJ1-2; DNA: TGCGCCAGCAGCCAAGGGCGGGGCCAGGCCTATGGCTACACCTTC; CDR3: CASSQGRGQAYGYTF
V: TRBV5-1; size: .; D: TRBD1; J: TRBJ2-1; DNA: TGCGCCAGCAGCTTGGGACACTCCGGGACAGAACCCTACAATGAGCAGTTCTTC; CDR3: CASSLGHSGTEPYNEQFF
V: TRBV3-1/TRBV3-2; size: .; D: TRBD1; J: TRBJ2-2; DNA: TGTGCCAGCAGCTTCGGGACAGGGTACACCGGGGAGCTGTTTTTT; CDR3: CASSFGTGYTGELFF
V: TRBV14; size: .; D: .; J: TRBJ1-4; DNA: TGTGCCAGCAGCCTCGGCGGAGGGTTAGGTGAAAAACTGTTTTTT; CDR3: CASSLGGGLGEKLFF
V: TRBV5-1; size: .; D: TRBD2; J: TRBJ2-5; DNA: TGCGCCAGCAGCCGTGGGACTAGTCTCGCCCAAGAGACCCAGTACTTC; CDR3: CASSRGTSLAQETQYF
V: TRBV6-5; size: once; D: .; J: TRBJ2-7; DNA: TGTGCCAGCAGTTACTTGCAGGGCGAGCAGTACTTC; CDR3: CASSYLQGEQYF
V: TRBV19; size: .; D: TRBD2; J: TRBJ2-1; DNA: TGTGCCAGTAGTTCCAGGTCGAGCGGGAGCACCGATGAGCAGTTCTTC; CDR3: CASSSRSSGSTDEQFF